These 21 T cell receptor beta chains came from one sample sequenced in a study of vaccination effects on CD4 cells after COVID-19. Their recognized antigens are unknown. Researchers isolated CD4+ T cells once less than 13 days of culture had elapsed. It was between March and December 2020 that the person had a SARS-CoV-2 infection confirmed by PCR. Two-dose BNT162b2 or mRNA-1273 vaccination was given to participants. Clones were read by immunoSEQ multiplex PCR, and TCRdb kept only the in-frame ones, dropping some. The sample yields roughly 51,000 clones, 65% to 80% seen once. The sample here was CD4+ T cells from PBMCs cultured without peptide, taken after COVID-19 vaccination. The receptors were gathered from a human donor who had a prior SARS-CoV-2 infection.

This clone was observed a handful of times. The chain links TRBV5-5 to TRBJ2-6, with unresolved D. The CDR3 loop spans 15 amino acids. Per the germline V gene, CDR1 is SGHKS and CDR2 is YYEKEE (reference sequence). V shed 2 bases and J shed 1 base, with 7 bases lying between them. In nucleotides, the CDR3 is TGTGCCAGCAGCTTCTCAAGGTCTGGGGCCAACGTCCTGACTTTC. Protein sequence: CASSFSRSGANVLTF.

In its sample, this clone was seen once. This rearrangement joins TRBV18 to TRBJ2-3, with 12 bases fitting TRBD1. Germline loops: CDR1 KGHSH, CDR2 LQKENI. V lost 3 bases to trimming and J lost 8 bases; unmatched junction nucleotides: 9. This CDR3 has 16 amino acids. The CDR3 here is CASSPPGQGASGTQYF. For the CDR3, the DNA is TGTGCCAGCTCACCTCCGGGACAGGGGGCCTCGGGTACGCAGTATTTT.

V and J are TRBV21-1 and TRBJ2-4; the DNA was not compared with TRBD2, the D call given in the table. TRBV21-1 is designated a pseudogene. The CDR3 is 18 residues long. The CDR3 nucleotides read TGTGCCAGCAGCAAACAAAAGCGGGAGGCCCCGGGTGAAAACATTCAGTACTTC. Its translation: CASSKQKREAPGENIQYF.

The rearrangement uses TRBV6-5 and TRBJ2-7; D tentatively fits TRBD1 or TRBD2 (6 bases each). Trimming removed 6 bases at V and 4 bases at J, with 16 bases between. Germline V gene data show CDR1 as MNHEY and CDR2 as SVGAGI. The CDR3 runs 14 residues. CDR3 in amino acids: CASSGLTGGYEQYF. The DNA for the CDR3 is TGTGCCAGCAGCGGTCTGACAGGAGGGTACGAGCAGTACTTC.

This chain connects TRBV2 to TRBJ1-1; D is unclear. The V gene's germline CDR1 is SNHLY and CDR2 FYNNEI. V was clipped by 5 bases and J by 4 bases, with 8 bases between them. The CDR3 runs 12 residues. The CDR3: CASSRVGTEAFF. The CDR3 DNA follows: TGTGCCAGCAGTCGAGTCGGCACTGAAGCTTTCTTT.

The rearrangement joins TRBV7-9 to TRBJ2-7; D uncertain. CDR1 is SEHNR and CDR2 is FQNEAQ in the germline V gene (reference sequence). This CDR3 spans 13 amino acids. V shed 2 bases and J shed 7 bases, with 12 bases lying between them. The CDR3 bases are TGTGCCAGCAGCTTAAGTAGTGGCCCGGAGCAGTACTTC. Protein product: CASSLSSGPEQYF.

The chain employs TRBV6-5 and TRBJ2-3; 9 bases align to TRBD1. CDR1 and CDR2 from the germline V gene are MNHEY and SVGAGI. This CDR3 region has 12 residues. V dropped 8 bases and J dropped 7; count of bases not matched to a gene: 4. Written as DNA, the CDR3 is TGTGCCAGCTGGGACAGGGATAATACGCAGTATTTT. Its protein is CASWDRDNTQYF.

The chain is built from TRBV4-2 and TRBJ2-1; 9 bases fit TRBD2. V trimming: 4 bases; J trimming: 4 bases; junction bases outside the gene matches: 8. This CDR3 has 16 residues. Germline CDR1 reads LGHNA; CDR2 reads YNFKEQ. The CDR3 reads CASSLYSSGIYNEQFF. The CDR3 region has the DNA TGTGCCAGCAGCCTTTACTCTAGCGGGATTTACAATGAGCAGTTCTTC.

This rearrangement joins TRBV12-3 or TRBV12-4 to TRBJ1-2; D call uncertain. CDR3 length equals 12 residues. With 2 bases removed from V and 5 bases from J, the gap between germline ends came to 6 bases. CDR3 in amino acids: CASSLYRYGYTF. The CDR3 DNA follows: TGTGCCAGCAGTTTATACAGATATGGCTACACCTTC.

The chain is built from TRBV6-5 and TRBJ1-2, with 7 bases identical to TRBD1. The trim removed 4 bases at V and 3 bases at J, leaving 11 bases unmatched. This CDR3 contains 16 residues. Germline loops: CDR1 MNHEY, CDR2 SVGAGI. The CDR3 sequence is CASSSPRDSGDYGYTF. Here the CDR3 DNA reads TGTGCCAGCAGTTCCCCCCGGGACAGCGGCGACTATGGCTACACCTTC.

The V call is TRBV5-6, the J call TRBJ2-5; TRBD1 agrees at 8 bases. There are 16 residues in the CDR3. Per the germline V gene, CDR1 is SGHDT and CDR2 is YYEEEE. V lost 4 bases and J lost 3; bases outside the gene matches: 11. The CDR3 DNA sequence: TGTGCCAGCAGCCCAAACCCGGGACAGGTGGAAGAGACCCAGTACTTC. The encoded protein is CASSPNPGQVEETQYF.

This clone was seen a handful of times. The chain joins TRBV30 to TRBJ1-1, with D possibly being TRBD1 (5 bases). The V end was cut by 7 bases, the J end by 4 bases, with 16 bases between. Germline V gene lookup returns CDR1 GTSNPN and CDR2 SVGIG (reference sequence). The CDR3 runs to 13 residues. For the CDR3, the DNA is TGTGCCTCACCCCGGGGCTCGGGCACTGAAGCTTTCTTT. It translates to CASPRGSGTEAFF.

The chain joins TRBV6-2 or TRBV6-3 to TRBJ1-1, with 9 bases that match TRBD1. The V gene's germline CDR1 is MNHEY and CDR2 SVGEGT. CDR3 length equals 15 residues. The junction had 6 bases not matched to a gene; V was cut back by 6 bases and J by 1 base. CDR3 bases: TGTGCCAGCAGCGACCTGGACAGGGGGAACACTGAAGCTTTCTTT. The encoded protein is CASSDLDRGNTEAFF.

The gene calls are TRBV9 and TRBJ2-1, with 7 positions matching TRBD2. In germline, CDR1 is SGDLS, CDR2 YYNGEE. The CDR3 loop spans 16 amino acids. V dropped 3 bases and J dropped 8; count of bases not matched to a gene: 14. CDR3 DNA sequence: TGTGCCAGCAGCGCGGCGAGGGCGGGAGTAAGCCATGAGCAGTTCTTC. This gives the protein CASSAARAGVSHEQFF.

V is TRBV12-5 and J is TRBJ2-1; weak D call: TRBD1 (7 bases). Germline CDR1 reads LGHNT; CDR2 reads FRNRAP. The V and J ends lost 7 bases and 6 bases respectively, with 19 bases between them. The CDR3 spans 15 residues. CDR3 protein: CASVLTGRSLNEQFF. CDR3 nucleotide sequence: TGTGCTAGTGTTCTGACAGGGAGGAGCCTCAATGAGCAGTTCTTC.

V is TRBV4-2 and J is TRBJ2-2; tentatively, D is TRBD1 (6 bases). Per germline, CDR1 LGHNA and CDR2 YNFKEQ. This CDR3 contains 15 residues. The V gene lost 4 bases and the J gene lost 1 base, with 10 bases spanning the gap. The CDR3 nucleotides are TGTGCCAGCAGCCGGGACATCCAGAACACCGGGGAGCTGTTTTTT. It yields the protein CASSRDIQNTGELFF.

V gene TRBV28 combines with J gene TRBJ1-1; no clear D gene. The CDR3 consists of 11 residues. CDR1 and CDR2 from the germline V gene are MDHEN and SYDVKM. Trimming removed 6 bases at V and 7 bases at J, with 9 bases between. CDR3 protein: CASSSGYEAFF. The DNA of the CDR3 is TGTGCCAGCAGCTCTGGATATGAAGCTTTCTTT.

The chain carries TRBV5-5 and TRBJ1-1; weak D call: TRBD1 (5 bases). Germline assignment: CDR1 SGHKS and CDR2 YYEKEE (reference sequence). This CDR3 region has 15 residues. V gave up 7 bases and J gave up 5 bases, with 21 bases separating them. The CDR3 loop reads CASQLRVREETEAFF. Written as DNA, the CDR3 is TGTGCCAGCCAGCTTCGAGTCAGGGAGGAGACTGAAGCTTTCTTT.

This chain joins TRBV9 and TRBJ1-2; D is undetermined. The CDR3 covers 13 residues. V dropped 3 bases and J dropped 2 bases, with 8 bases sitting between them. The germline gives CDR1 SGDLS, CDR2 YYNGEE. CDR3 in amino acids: CASSATRNYGYTF. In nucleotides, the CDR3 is TGTGCCAGCAGCGCAACAAGGAACTATGGCTACACCTTC.

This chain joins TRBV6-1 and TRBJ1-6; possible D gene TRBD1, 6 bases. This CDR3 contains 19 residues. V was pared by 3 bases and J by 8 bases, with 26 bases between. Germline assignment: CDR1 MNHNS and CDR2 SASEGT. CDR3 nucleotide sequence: TGTGCCAGCAGTGACGCCCTCGGCGGGGGCTCAGGTCGTTATTCACCCCTCCACTTT. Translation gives CASSDALGGGSGRYSPLHF.

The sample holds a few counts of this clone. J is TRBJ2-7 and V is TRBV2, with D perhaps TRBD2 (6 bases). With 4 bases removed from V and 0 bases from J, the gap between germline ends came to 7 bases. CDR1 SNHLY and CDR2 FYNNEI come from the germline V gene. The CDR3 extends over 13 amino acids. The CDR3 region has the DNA TGTGCCAGCAGTGTACTAGCCTCCTACGAGCAGTACTTC. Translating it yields CASSVLASYEQYF.